This T cell receptor beta chain emerged from a study of T cell repertoires in cytomegalovirus infection. Whole-study context: It was the public TCR beta signatures that indicated both CMV infection and matching HLA type. Study results and caveats: There were HLA-C-restricted CMV-specific TCR beta clonotypes dominating the ex vivo response.

One entry per CDR3 protein results from TCRdb running MiXCR on the reads. The repertoire includes roughly 190,000 distinct CDR3 sequences, nearly 9.5% of them detected once, and approximately 4.2% sits in the top ten. This clonotype was seen at least ten times. The antigen remains undetermined. Germline CDR1 and CDR2: SGHTA and FQGNSA. V shed 2 bases, J shed 1 base, and the junction held 5 bases outside the gene matches. CDR3 length equals 15 residues. The sequenced sample consisted of PBMCs. This rearrangement joins TRBV7-2 to TRBJ2-7; TRBD2 matches at 7 bases. This TCR was recovered from a human donor in good health (CMV status not recorded). Some clones in this sample may be carry-over from other donors' samples. The CDR3 DNA follows: TGTGCCAGCAGCTTAACGGGGGGACTTTCCTACGAGCAGTACTTC. Translation gives CASSLTGGLSYEQYF.